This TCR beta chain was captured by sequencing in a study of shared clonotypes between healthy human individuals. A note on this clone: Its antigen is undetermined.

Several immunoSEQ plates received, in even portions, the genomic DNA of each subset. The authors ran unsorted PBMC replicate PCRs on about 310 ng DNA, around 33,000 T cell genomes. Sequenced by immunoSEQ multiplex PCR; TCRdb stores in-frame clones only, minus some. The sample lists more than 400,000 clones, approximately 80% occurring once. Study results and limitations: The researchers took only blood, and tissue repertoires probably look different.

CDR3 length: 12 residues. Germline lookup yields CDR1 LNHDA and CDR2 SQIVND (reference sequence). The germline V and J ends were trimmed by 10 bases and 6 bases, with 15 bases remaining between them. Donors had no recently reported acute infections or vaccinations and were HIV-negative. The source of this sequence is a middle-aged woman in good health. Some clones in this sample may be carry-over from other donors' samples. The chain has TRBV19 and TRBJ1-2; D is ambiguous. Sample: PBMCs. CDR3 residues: CATGLGLHGYTF. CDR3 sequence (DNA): TGTGCCACTGGGTTGGGCCTCCATGGCTACACCTTC.